This TCR beta chain was observed in a study of T cell responses to AZD1222 COVID-19 vaccine. Study-level background: Pooled together were second doses at about 4 or about 12 weeks. Study-level results: Donors in the cohort were predominantly white British and more often female, and clonal diversity was possibly underestimated. Targets within unmutated variant regions were reportedly found for nearly half of spike-specific TCRs.

This CDR3 region has 13 residues. Deletions cut 1 base from V and 6 bases from J, with 10 bases between. CDR1 is SEHNR and CDR2 is FQNEAQ in the germline V gene (reference sequence). Comment on this clone: What it binds is not known.

The method was immunoSEQ multiplex PCR; TCRdb's version includes in-frame clones alone and lacks a portion of them. Counted here are 150,000 to 200,000 clones, 87% occurring once; the ten biggest clones make up about 3%. The source material was peripheral blood, sampled on day 0 of AZD1222 vaccination. The chain has TRBV7-9 and TRBJ2-7; D remains unclear. The clonotype originates from an adult in good health. The DNA of the CDR3 is TGTGCCAGCAGCTTAGGAGGTGTGGGCGAGCAGTACTTC. Translated, it gives CASSLGGVGEQYF.